The 11 T cell receptor beta chains given below trace back to one sample, sequenced in a study of identical twins. TCRdb called the 5' RACE reads again in MiXCR, with one record for every CDR3 protein. The sample holds 300,000 to 350,000 distinct CDR3 sequences; 9% to 15% are singletons and the top ten take approximately 7.9%. This sample was shared with a second study, whose subject was yellow fever vaccine responses in identical twins.

Specimen: CD8+ T cells sorted from blood. The receptor source for this set is a woman between 18 and 30 years old in good health.

The CDR3 DNA is TGTGCCAGCAGCCCGAAGGGACAGGGGTTTTTGTACGAGCAGTACGTC. Its translation is CASSPKGQGFLYEQYV. This chain joins TRBV14 and TRBJ2-7; 10 bases line up with TRBD1. CDR3 size: 16 residues. The V gene's germline CDR1 is SGHDN and CDR2 FVKESK. V trimming: 4 bases; J trimming: 4 bases; junction bases outside the gene matches: 10.

The sample holds many counts of this clonotype. V gene TRBV2 combines with J gene TRBJ2-7, with D unresolved. V gave up 4 bases and J gave up 4 bases, with 17 bases separating them. CDR1 and CDR2 from the germline V gene are SNHLY and FYNNEI. The CDR3 is 15 residues long. CDR3 sequence: CASSVRYDTPYEQYF. CDR3 DNA: TGTGCCAGCAGTGTTCGGTATGACACTCCGTACGAGCAGTACTTC. Full variable domain (missing parts from reference TRBV2 and TRBJ2-7): EPEVTQTPSHQVTQMGQEVILRCVPISNHLYFYWYRQILGQKVEFLVSFYNNEISEKSEIFDDQFSVERPDGSNFTLKIRSTKLEDSAMYFCASSVRYDTPYEQYFGPGTRLTVT.

This clonotype was recorded at least ten times. This rearrangement joins TRBV10-3 to TRBJ2-7; D is undetermined. Germline V gives CDR1 ENHRY, CDR2 SYGVKD. V was pared by 4 bases and J by 2 bases, with 9 bases between. The CDR3 spans 13 residues. CDR3 nucleotides: TGTGCCATCAGTGCGCTGGATACCTACGAGCAGTACTTC. Its translation: CAISALDTYEQYF.

The sample holds a few counts of this clonotype. The chain couples TRBV4-1 to TRBJ1-4; the D gene is possibly TRBD1 (5 bases). The CDR3 sequence is 15 residues long. Germline V gives CDR1 MGHRA, CDR2 YSYEKL. The V gene lost 4 bases and the J gene lost 0 bases, with 9 bases spanning the gap. The CDR3 DNA is TGCGCCAGCAGCCGGGACGGCGCAACTAATGAAAAACTGTTTTTT. Its protein is CASSRDGATNEKLFF.

The rearrangement joins TRBV10-3 to TRBJ2-3; possible D gene TRBD2, 5 bases. The germline gives CDR1 ENHRY, CDR2 SYGVKD. The CDR3 loop spans 14 amino acids. With 9 bases removed from V and 5 bases from J, the gap between germline ends came to 18 bases. Here the CDR3 DNA reads TGTGCCATAAAGCCGGGATTCGCCTTAGATACGCAGTATTTT. Its translation: CAIKPGFALDTQYF.

This clonotype came up a few times. This chain links TRBV29-1 with TRBJ2-7, with 7 nucleotides matching TRBD1. This CDR3 has 14 amino acids. V trimming: 4 bases; J trimming: 2 bases; junction bases outside the gene matches: 8. CDR1 and CDR2 (germline): SQVTM, ANQGSEA. CDR3 DNA sequence: TGCAGCGTTGCTCCCCGGGACAGAACCTACGAGCAGTACTTC. It yields the protein CSVAPRDRTYEQYF.

V usage is TRBV29-1 and J usage is TRBJ1-2; a weak D match, TRBD1 (5 bases). Looked up from germline, CDR1 is SQVTM and CDR2 is ANQGSEA. This CDR3 contains 14 residues. V lost 8 bases to trimming and J lost 2 bases, with 18 bases between them. The CDR3: CSCTMGDTNYGYTF. The CDR3 DNA sequence: TGCAGCTGTACCATGGGGGATACCAACTATGGCTACACCTTC.

This clonotype was seen more than once but under ten times. J is TRBJ2-2 and V is TRBV6-5; D unclear. Germline V gene sequence: CDR1 MNHEY, CDR2 SVGAGI. V lost 0 bases to trimming and J lost 7 bases, with 6 bases between them. This CDR3 has 13 amino acids. The CDR3 nucleotides are TGTGCCAGCAGTTACTCTTCCGTCGGGGAGCTGTTTTTT. Residues: CASSYSSVGELFF.

This clonotype has a handful of counts. The rearrangement uses TRBV5-1 and TRBJ2-7; 10 positions agree with TRBD1. Looked up from germline, CDR1 is SGHRS and CDR2 is YFSETQ. J was trimmed by 5 bases and V by 3 bases; bases with no gene match: 2. The CDR3 contains 13 residues. DNA of the CDR3: TGCGCCAGCAGCTACGGACAGGGGGACGAGCAGTACGTC. Its protein is CASSYGQGDEQYV.

This chain links TRBV7-9 with TRBJ2-1; TRBD2 agrees at 7 bases. This CDR3 spans 15 amino acids. J gave up 0 bases and V 5 bases, and 4 bases lay outside the gene matches. The germline CDR1 and CDR2 sequences are SEHNR and FQNEAQ (reference sequence). The DNA of the CDR3 is TGTGCCAGCAGCCATCCGGGGGGCTCCTACAATGAGCAGTTCTTC. This gives the protein CASSHPGGSYNEQFF. Full variable domain (outside the CDR3, taken from reference TRBV7-9 and TRBJ2-1): DTGVSQNPRHKITKRGQNVTFRCDPISEHNRLYWYRQTLGQGPEFLTYFQNEAQLEKSRLLSDRFSAERPKGSFSTLEIQRTEQGDSAMYLCASSHPGGSYNEQFFGPGTRLTVL.

This clonotype was observed a few times. The chain links TRBV14 to TRBJ1-4; D is ambiguous. V gave up 0 bases and J gave up 5 bases, with 13 bases separating them. Germline values: CDR1 SGHDN, CDR2 FVKESK. The CDR3 extends over 16 amino acids. CDR3 sequence reads: CASSQDLVPENEKLFF. In DNA, the CDR3 is TGTGCCAGCAGCCAAGATCTGGTTCCCGAAAATGAAAAACTGTTTTTT.